Listed below are T cell receptor beta chains from one sample, sequenced in a study of T cells in localized non-small cell lung cancer. Produced via immunoSEQ multiplex PCR; TCRdb's table is partial and in-frame only. This table has around 67,000 clones, roughly 90% appearing once. This specimen consisted of peripheral blood, obtained before any cancer treatment. The receptor source for this set is a woman aged 40-69 years with stage I lung adenocarcinoma. Each CDR3 is given with its conserved first and last residue. Fields, in order: V gene, D gene, J gene, clone size, CDR3 length, CDR3 protein, CDR3 DNA. The D gene is left open where the match is weak. Expanded clones get a size class; other rows say once, few or many, or leave the size out.

TRBV4-2,TRBD1,TRBJ1-2,.,16,CASSRTGTGKGNGYTF,TGTGCCAGCAGCCGCACCGGGACAGGGAAAGGTAATGGCTACACCTTC
TRBV2,TRBD1,TRBJ1-5,.,16,CASRSTGDLANQPQHF,TGTGCCAGCAGAAGTACAGGGGATTTAGCCAATCAGCCCCAGCATTTT
TRBV5-1,.,TRBJ2-1,.,13,CASTPPGFNEQFF,TGCGCCAGCACCCCACCCGGATTCAATGAGCAGTTCTTC
TRBV2,.,TRBJ1-6,.,13,CASSPGMDSPLHF,TGTGCCAGCAGTCCAGGGATGGATTCACCCCTCCACTTT
TRBV21-1,.,TRBJ1-1,.,13,CASSKAEAPEAFF,TGTGCCAGCAGCAAAGCGGAAGCGCCTGAAGCTTTCTTT
TRBV5-1,TRBD1,TRBJ1-2,.,14,CASNPWTGGNGYTF,TGCGCCAGCAACCCCTGGACAGGGGGCAATGGCTACACCTTC
TRBV9,TRBD2,TRBJ2-7,.,18,CASSVEWAWASGGNEQYF,TGTGCCAGCAGCGTAGAGTGGGCTTGGGCTAGCGGGGGGAACGAGCAGTACTTC
TRBV7-9,TRBD2,TRBJ2-3,.,17,CASSPAFGLAGTDTQYF,TGTGCCAGCAGCCCGGCCTTCGGACTAGCGGGAACAGATACGCAGTATTTT
TRBV6-4,.,TRBJ2-6,.,17,CASSLQGSSSGANVLTF,TGTGCCAGCAGTCTTCAGGGATCGAGCTCTGGGGCCAACGTCCTGACTTTC
TRBV10-3,.,TRBJ2-5,.,12,CAISTGGETQYF,TGTGCCATCAGCACAGGAGGGGAGACCCAGTACTTC
TRBV2,.,TRBJ2-7,.,14,CASNNRMVQPQLNF,TGTGCCAGCAACAATAGGATGGTGCAGCCTCAGTTGAATTTC
TRBV5-5,TRBD1,TRBJ1-5,.,15,CASSRGQAFVQPQHF,TGTGCCAGCAGCAGGGGACAGGCCTTCGTTCAGCCCCAGCATTTT
TRBV2,TRBD2,TRBJ2-5,.,15,CASSLRLAGRETQYF,TGTGCCAGCAGTCTACGGCTAGCGGGTCGAGAGACCCAGTACTTC
TRBV29-1,TRBD1,TRBJ1-2,.,13,CSAWTGVRTGYTF,TGCAGCGCCTGGACAGGGGTGAGAACTGGCTACACCTTC
TRBV5-1,.,TRBJ2-2,.,14,CASSFLANTGELFF,TGCGCCAGCAGCTTTCTAGCCAACACCGGGGAGCTGTTTTTT
TRBV10-3,TRBD2,TRBJ2-2,.,15,CAITAGGTGTGELFF,TGTGCCATCACGGCGGGGGGAACTGGCACCGGGGAGCTGTTTTTT
TRBV5-4,TRBD1,TRBJ1-2,.,15,CASSLAIGQVDGYTF,TGTGCCAGCAGTCTCGCCATAGGACAGGTCGATGGCTACACCTTC
TRBV4-2,TRBD1,TRBJ1-2,.,17,CASREADGQGGNYGYTF,TGTGCCAGCAGAGAGGCCGACGGACAGGGGGGGAACTATGGCTACACCTTC
TRBV28,.,TRBJ2-2,.,14,CASSGTRGGGELFF,TGTGCCAGCAGTGGGACCCGAGGTGGCGGGGAGCTGTTTTTT
TRBV19,TRBD1,TRBJ1-5,.,16,CASSIVGQGAHQPQHF,TGTGCCAGTAGTATAGTGGGACAGGGGGCCCATCAGCCCCAGCATTTT
TRBV7-9,.,TRBJ1-1,.,14,CASSSRGAVTEAFF,TGTGCCAGCAGCTCCCGGGGGGCGGTCACTGAAGCTTTCTTT
TRBV27,.,TRBJ2-7,.,15,CASSSPLRRGYEQYF,TGTGCCAGCAGTTCCCCTCTCAGGAGGGGCTACGAGCAGTACTTC
TRBV30,.,TRBJ2-2,.,16,CAWSVRRTVNTGELFF,TGTGCCTGGAGTGTACGGAGGACAGTTAACACCGGGGAGCTGTTTTTT
TRBV4-2,.,TRBJ2-1,.,17,CASSRPAGASRPNEQFF,TGTGCCAGCAGCCGCCCGGCTGGGGCGTCGAGACCTAATGAGCAGTTCTTC
TRBV5-8,.,TRBJ2-4,.,15,CASSWDLLAKNIQYF,TGTGCCAGCAGTTGGGACTTACTAGCCAAAAACATTCAGTACTTC
TRBV28,TRBD1,TRBJ2-7,once,16,CASSFGDRVDPYEQYF,TGTGCCAGCAGTTTTGGAGACAGGGTCGATCCCTACGAGCAGTACTTC
TRBV13,TRBD1,TRBJ1-1,.,15,CASSLVGTGDTEAFF,TGTGCCAGCAGCTTAGTTGGGACAGGGGACACTGAAGCTTTCTTT
TRBV5-1,TRBD2,TRBJ2-3,.,15,CASSLPAGGTDTQYF,TGCGCCAGCAGCTTACCAGCGGGAGGGACAGATACGCAGTATTTT
TRBV5-1,.,TRBJ2-5,.,11,CASSLEETQYF,TGCGCCAGCAGTCTAGAAGAGACCCAGTACTTC
TRBV11-1,TRBD1,TRBJ2-1,.,16,CASSPKGDRIGNEQFF,TGTGCCAGCAGCCCCAAGGGGGACAGGATTGGGAATGAGCAGTTCTTC
TRBV5-1,.,TRBJ2-1,.,16,CASSLAEGSSYNEQFF,TGCGCCAGCAGCTTGGCAGAGGGGAGTTCCTACAATGAGCAGTTCTTC
TRBV5-1,TRBD2,TRBJ2-2,once,16,CASKSSGGLNTGELFF,TGCGCCAGCAAGTCTAGCGGGGGGCTTAACACCGGGGAGCTGTTTTTT
TRBV5-6,.,TRBJ1-1,.,17,CASSLIITRQRNTEAFF,TGTGCCAGCAGCCTGATAATCACTCGACAGAGGAACACTGAAGCTTTCTTT
TRBV19,TRBD1,TRBJ1-1,.,15,CASSIGQGAYTEAFF,TGTGCCAGTAGTATAGGACAGGGGGCGTACACTGAAGCTTTCTTT
TRBV6-5,.,TRBJ2-7,.,16,CASSSPGTKSSYEQYF,TGTGCCAGCAGTTCCCCCGGGACAAAGAGCTCCTACGAGCAGTACTTC
TRBV10-1,TRBD2,TRBJ2-2,.,14,CASSPSGEAGELFF,TGCGCCAGCAGCCCTAGCGGGGAGGCCGGGGAGCTGTTTTTT
TRBV28,TRBD1,TRBJ1-2,.,14,CASGTQGASNGYTF,TGTGCCAGCGGAACCCAGGGGGCTTCCAATGGCTACACCTTC
TRBV19,.,TRBJ2-1,.,19,CASSRNTGRTPNFYNEQFF,TGTGCCAGTAGCCGAAACACAGGGCGCACCCCCAACTTCTACAATGAGCAGTTCTTC
TRBV15,.,TRBJ2-1,.,15,CATSRDTGPNNEQFF,TGTGCCACCAGCAGAGATACCGGACCGAACAATGAGCAGTTCTTC
TRBV7-8,TRBD1,TRBJ1-1,.,14,CASGRTGGLTEAFF,TGTGCCAGCGGACGGACAGGGGGCTTGACTGAAGCTTTCTTT
TRBV5-1,TRBD1,TRBJ1-2,.,14,CASSTGTANYGYTF,TGCGCCAGCAGCACCGGGACAGCTAACTATGGCTACACCTTC
TRBV28,.,TRBJ1-5,.,13,CASSLRGDQPQHF,TGTGCCAGCAGTTTGAGAGGGGATCAGCCCCAGCATTTT
TRBV18,TRBD1,TRBJ2-7,.,13,CASSQGQGAEQYF,TGTGCCAGCTCGCAGGGACAGGGTGCCGAGCAGTACTTC